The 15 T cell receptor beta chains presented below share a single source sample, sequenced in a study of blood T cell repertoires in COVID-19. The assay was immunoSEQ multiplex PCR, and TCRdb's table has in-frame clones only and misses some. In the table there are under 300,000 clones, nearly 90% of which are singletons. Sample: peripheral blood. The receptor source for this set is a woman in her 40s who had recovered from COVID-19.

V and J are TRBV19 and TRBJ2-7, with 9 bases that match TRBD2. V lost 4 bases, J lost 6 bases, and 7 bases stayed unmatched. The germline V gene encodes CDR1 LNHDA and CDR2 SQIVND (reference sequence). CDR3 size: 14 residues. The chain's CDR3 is CASSTGTSFPEQYF. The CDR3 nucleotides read TGTGCCAGTAGTACAGGGACTAGCTTCCCCGAGCAGTACTTC.

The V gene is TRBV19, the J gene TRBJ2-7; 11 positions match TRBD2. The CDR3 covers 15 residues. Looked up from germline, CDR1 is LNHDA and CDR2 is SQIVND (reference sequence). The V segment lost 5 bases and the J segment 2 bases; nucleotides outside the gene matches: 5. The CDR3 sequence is CASSHIAGGTYEQYF. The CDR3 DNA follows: TGTGCCAGTAGTCATATAGCGGGGGGGACCTACGAGCAGTACTTC.

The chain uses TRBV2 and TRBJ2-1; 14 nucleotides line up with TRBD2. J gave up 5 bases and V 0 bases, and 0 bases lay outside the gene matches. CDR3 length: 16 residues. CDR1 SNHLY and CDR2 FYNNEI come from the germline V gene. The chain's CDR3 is CASSEAGLAGDNEQFF. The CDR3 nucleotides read TGTGCCAGCAGTGAAGCGGGACTAGCGGGGGACAATGAGCAGTTCTTC.

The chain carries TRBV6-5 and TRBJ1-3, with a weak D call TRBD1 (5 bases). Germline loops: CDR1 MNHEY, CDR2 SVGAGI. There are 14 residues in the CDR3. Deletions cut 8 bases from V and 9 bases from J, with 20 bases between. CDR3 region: CASGASGPLGTIYF. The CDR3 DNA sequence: TGTGCCAGCGGAGCCTCAGGGCCCCTTGGCACCATATATTTT.

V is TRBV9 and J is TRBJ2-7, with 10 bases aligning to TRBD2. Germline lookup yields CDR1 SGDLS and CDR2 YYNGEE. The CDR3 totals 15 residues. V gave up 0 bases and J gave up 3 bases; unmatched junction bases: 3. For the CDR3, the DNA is TGTGCCAGCAGCGTAGGGCTAGCGGGAGACTACGAGCAGTACTTC. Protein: CASSVGLAGDYEQYF.

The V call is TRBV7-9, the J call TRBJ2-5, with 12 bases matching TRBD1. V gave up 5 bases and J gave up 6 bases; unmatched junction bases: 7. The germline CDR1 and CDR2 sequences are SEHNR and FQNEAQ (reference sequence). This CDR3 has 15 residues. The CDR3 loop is CASSPGTGGRKTQYF. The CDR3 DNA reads TGTGCCAGCAGCCCCGGGACAGGGGGCAGAAAGACCCAGTACTTC.

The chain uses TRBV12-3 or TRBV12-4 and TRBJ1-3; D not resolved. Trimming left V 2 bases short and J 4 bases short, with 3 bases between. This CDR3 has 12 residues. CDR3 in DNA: TGTGCCAGCAGTTTACAGGGAAACACCATATATTTT. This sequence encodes CASSLQGNTIYF.

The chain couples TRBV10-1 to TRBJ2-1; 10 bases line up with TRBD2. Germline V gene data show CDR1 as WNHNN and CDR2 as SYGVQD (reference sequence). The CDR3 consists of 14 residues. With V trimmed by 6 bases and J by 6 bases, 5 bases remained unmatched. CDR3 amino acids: CASSKAGGANEQFF. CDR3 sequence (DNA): TGCGCCAGCAGCAAAGCGGGAGGGGCCAATGAGCAGTTCTTC.

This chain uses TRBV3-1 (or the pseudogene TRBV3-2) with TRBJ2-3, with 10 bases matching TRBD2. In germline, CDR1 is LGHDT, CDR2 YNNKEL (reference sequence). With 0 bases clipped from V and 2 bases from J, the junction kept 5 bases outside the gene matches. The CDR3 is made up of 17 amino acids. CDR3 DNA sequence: TGTGCCAGCAGCCAAGAAAGCCTAGCGGGGGTCACAGATACGCAGTATTTT. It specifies CASSQESLAGVTDTQYF.

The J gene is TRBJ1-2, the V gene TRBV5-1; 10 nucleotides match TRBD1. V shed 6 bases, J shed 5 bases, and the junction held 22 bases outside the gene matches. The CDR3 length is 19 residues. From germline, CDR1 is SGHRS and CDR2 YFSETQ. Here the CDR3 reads CASTAHQRTGGITFYGYTF. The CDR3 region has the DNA TGCGCCAGCACAGCCCACCAAAGGACAGGGGGGATTACCTTTTATGGCTACACCTTC.

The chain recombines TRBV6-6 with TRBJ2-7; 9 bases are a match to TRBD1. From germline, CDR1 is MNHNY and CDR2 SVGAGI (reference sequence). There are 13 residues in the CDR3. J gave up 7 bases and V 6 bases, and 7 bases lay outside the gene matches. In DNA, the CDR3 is TGTGCCAGCAGCTGGGACAGGGTAAAGGAGCAGTACTTC. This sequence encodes CASSWDRVKEQYF.

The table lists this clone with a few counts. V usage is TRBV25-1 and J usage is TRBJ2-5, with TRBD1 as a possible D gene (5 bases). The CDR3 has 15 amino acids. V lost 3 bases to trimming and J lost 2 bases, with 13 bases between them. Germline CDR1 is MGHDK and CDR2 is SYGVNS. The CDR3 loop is CASSDNIDSQETQYF. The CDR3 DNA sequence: TGTGCCAGCAGTGATAACATTGACAGTCAAGAGACCCAGTACTTC.

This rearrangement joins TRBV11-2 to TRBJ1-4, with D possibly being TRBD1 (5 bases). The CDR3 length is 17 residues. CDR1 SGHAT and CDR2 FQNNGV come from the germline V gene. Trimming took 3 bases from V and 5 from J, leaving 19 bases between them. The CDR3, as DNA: TGTGCCAGCAGCTTGTCCCCCAGGGCAGCCCTCAATGAAAAACTGTTTTTT. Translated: CASSLSPRAALNEKLFF.

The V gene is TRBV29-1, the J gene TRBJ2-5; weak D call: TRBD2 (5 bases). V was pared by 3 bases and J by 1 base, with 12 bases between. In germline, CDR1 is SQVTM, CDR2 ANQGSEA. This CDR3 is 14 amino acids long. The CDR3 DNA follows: TGCAGCGTTGACGCGGCGGGCAGCCAAGAGACCCAGTACTTC. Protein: CSVDAAGSQETQYF.

The CDR3 here is CASSPSWPSNSPLHF. The CDR3 region has the DNA TGTGCCAGCAGCCCCAGTTGGCCCTCTAATTCACCCCTCCACTTT. The chain recombines TRBV3-1 (or the pseudogene TRBV3-2) with TRBJ1-6; no reliable D call. The CDR3 runs to 15 residues. V was clipped by 4 bases and J by 6 bases, with 13 bases between them. Germline CDR1 is LGHDT and CDR2 is YNNKEL (reference sequence).